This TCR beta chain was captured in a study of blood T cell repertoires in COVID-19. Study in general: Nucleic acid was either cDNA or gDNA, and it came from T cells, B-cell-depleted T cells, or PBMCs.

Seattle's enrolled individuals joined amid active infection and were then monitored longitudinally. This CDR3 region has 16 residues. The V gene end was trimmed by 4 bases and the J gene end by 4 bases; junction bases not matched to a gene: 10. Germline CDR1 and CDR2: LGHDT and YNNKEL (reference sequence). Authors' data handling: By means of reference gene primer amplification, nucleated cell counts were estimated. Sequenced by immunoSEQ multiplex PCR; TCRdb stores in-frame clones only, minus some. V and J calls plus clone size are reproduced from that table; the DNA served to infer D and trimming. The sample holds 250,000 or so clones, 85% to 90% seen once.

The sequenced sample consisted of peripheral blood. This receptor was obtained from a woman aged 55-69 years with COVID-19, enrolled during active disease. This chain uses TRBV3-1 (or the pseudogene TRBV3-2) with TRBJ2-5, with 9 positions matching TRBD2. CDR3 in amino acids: CASSRGGRAWGETQYF. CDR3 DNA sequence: TGTGCCAGCAGCCGCGGCGGGAGGGCCTGGGGAGAGACCCAGTACTTC.